This T cell receptor beta chain was sequenced for a study of blood T cell repertoires in COVID-19. Looking at the study overall: Collection of acute and convalescent COVID-19 samples took place in the United States, Italy and Spain. PBMCs, B-cell-depleted T cells, or T cells provided the cDNA or gDNA that made up the material.

V lost 3 bases and J 0 bases, leaving 9 bases between the germline ends. Germline loops: CDR1 SGHAT, CDR2 FQNNGV. There are 16 residues in the CDR3. In the authors' workflow: Using reference gene primer amplification, nucleated cell counts were estimated. Profiled with immunoSEQ multiplex PCR; TCRdb holds only in-frame clones, not every one. V, J and clone size are those of that table, while D and trimming were read from the DNA. The table has a few hundred thousand clones, roughly 91% seen once. The chain carries TRBV11-2 and TRBJ2-6; D gene ambiguous. The TCR sequence derives from a man aged 30 to 39 with acute or convalescent COVID-19. The sample consisted of peripheral blood. The CDR3 DNA sequence: TGTGCCAGCAGCTTTCCCCCTAGCTCTGGGGCCAACGTCCTGACTTTC. It codes for CASSFPPSSGANVLTF.